The 4 T cell receptor beta chains listed next were all sequenced from one sample in a study of blood T cell repertoires in COVID-19. The protocol was immunoSEQ multiplex PCR, while the TCRdb copy is restricted to in-frame clones and leaves out a portion. The data hold about 430,000 clones, with approximately 90% observed a single time. Sequences were obtained from PBMCs or T cells enriched from blood (not recorded which). All receptors derive from a woman aged 30 to 39 with acute COVID-19.

CDR3 bases: TGTGCCAGCATGAGTCTGGCAGATACGCAGTATTTT. Its protein product is CASMSLADTQYF. The J gene is TRBJ2-3, the V gene TRBV6-5; D call uncertain. CDR3 length equals 12 residues. V shed 7 bases and J shed 4 bases, with 9 bases lying between them. Looked up from germline, CDR1 is MNHEY and CDR2 is SVGAGI.

The rearrangement uses TRBV14 and TRBJ2-3; D is uncertain. CDR3 length: 12 residues. With 4 bases removed from V and 4 bases from J, the gap between germline ends came to 6 bases. CDR1 is SGHDN, CDR2 FVKESK, per germline. CDR3 sequence: CASSRLPDTQYF. The CDR3 bases are TGTGCCAGCAGCCGGCTTCCAGATACGCAGTATTTT.

V gene TRBV2 combines with J gene TRBJ2-6; the match to TRBD1 covers 8 bases. CDR3 length: 19 amino acids. Germline assignment: CDR1 SNHLY and CDR2 FYNNEI. The trim removed 5 bases at V and 2 bases at J, leaving 14 bases unmatched. CDR3 coding DNA: TGTGCCAGCAGTTCCAGGGGGCAGGGGCGAAATCCTGGGGCCAACGTCCTGACTTTC. This codes for CASSSRGQGRNPGANVLTF.

The chain links TRBV19 to TRBJ1-4; possible D gene TRBD1, 6 bases. The V gene's germline CDR1 is LNHDA and CDR2 SQIVND (reference sequence). The CDR3 covers 16 residues. The V gene lost 5 bases and the J gene lost 7 bases, with 20 bases spanning the gap. The CDR3 reads CASSAIQQGMVEKLFF. For the CDR3, the DNA is TGTGCCAGTAGTGCAATTCAACAGGGCATGGTTGAAAAACTGTTTTTT.